Listed below are T cell receptor beta chains from one sample, sequenced in a study of spatial heterogeneity in lung cancer. TCRdb re-analysed the 5' RACE reads in MiXCR, keeping a single row per CDR3 protein. The sample lists some 16,000 distinct CDR3 sequences; about 20% were seen once. Source: PBMCs, taken at follow-up. The source of these receptors is a male donor with early-stage non-small cell lung cancer. The CDR3 runs from the conserved cysteine through the conserved F or W. Each record gives: CDR3 DNA, CDR3 protein, V gene, clone size, J gene, D gene. D genes are given only for firm matches. Some rows have no size entry. The others give once, few or many, or a class for an expanded clone.

cdr3_nt: TGCGCCAGCAGCCAAGATCTTGAGCGGGGGGGAAGTGAGCAGTTCTTC
cdr3_aa: CASSQDLERGGSEQFF
v_call: TRBV4-3
clone_size: .
j_call: TRBJ2-1
d_call: TRBD2

cdr3_nt: TGTGCCAGCAGCTTAAGACGGTCTAACTATGGCTACACCTTC
cdr3_aa: CASSLRRSNYGYTF
v_call: TRBV7-8
clone_size: .
j_call: TRBJ1-2
d_call: .

cdr3_nt: TGTGCCAGCGGGACGGACACACGGAACACTGAAGCTTTCTTT
cdr3_aa: CASGTDTRNTEAFF
v_call: TRBV6-5
clone_size: few
j_call: TRBJ1-1
d_call: .

cdr3_nt: TGTGCCAGCAGTGAGGGACAGATCAGCAATGAGCAGTTCTTC
cdr3_aa: CASSEGQISNEQFF
v_call: TRBV2
clone_size: few
j_call: TRBJ2-1
d_call: TRBD1

cdr3_nt: TGTGCCAGCAGCTTAAGTTCGGAAAAACTGTTTTTT
cdr3_aa: CASSLSSEKLFF
v_call: TRBV7-2
clone_size: few
j_call: TRBJ1-4
d_call: .

cdr3_nt: TGTGCCAGCAGCCCCCGGGCCAGGGAGGGCTACACCTTC
cdr3_aa: CASSPRAREGYTF
v_call: TRBV7-8
clone_size: .
j_call: TRBJ1-2
d_call: .

cdr3_nt: TGTGCCAGCTCACCGGGCTTGCTCCTTGGGGGCAATCAGCCCCAGCATTTT
cdr3_aa: CASSPGLLLGGNQPQHF
v_call: TRBV18
clone_size: .
j_call: TRBJ1-5
d_call: .

cdr3_nt: TGCAGTGCCTCAGGACAGGGGAAAAACGAGCAGTACTTC
cdr3_aa: CSASGQGKNEQYF
v_call: TRBV20-1
clone_size: .
j_call: TRBJ2-7
d_call: TRBD1

cdr3_nt: TGTGCCAGCAGCGTGGGGACGGCCCCCTGGGGCGAGCAGTACTTC
cdr3_aa: CASSVGTAPWGEQYF
v_call: TRBV9
clone_size: .
j_call: TRBJ2-7
d_call: .

cdr3_nt: TGTGCCACCAGTCCGAAACACAGGCGGAGGAGCACCGGGGAGCTGTTTTTT
cdr3_aa: CATSPKHRRRSTGELFF
v_call: TRBV24-1
clone_size: many
j_call: TRBJ2-2
d_call: .

cdr3_nt: TGTGCCAGCAGCTCCTTCGGACAGATCAACACTGAAGCTTTCTTT
cdr3_aa: CASSSFGQINTEAFF
v_call: TRBV11-2
clone_size: many
j_call: TRBJ1-1
d_call: .

cdr3_nt: TGCGCCAGCAGCTTGGCCGAGGTGAACACTGAAGCTTTCTTT
cdr3_aa: CASSLAEVNTEAFF
v_call: TRBV5-1
clone_size: few
j_call: TRBJ1-1
d_call: .

cdr3_nt: TGTGCCAGCAGACCCGTGGGATCTGGAAACACCATATATTTT
cdr3_aa: CASRPVGSGNTIYF
v_call: TRBV27
clone_size: .
j_call: TRBJ1-3
d_call: .

cdr3_nt: TGTGCCAGCAGTCTCAACTATCATTCACCCCTCCACTTT
cdr3_aa: CASSLNYHSPLHF
v_call: TRBV27
clone_size: .
j_call: TRBJ1-6
d_call: .

cdr3_nt: TGTGCCAGCAGTTTCGATCTACGGGACAGCCTCTCCTACAATGAGCAGTTCTTC
cdr3_aa: CASSFDLRDSLSYNEQFF
v_call: TRBV12-3/TRBV12-4
clone_size: .
j_call: TRBJ2-1
d_call: TRBD1

cdr3_nt: TGTGCCAGCAGCTTGAGCTCTGGGGCCAACGTCCTGACTTTC
cdr3_aa: CASSLSSGANVLTF
v_call: TRBV5-5
clone_size: .
j_call: TRBJ2-6
d_call: .

cdr3_nt: TGCAGCGTTGAAAAGGCAAACTACGAGCAGTACTTC
cdr3_aa: CSVEKANYEQYF
v_call: TRBV29-1
clone_size: once
j_call: TRBJ2-7
d_call: .

cdr3_nt: TGTGCCAGCAGCCCGGTAAGGCTGAACACTGAAGCTTTCTTT
cdr3_aa: CASSPVRLNTEAFF
v_call: TRBV5-4
clone_size: .
j_call: TRBJ1-1
d_call: .

cdr3_nt: TGCGCCAGCAGCAAAAACCGGGCCCCTCCTTGGGCTGAAGCTTTCTTT
cdr3_aa: CASSKNRAPPWAEAFF
v_call: TRBV5-1
clone_size: few
j_call: TRBJ1-1
d_call: .

cdr3_nt: TGTGCCTGGAGTACAGGGGCAACCGGATCACCCCTCCACTTT
cdr3_aa: CAWSTGATGSPLHF
v_call: TRBV30
clone_size: .
j_call: TRBJ1-6
d_call: TRBD1

cdr3_nt: TGTGCCAGCAGTTACCGGACAGTTAAGGAGTGGGGCTCCTACGAGCAGTACTTC
cdr3_aa: CASSYRTVKEWGSYEQYF
v_call: TRBV6-2/TRBV6-3
clone_size: few
j_call: TRBJ2-7
d_call: .

cdr3_nt: TGTGCCAGCAGAAGTACTGGAGAAGAGACCCAGTACTTC
cdr3_aa: CASRSTGEETQYF
v_call: TRBV6-5
clone_size: few
j_call: TRBJ2-5
d_call: .

cdr3_nt: TGTGCCAGCAGGGGACAGGGGCGGAACACTGAAGCTTTCTTT
cdr3_aa: CASRGQGRNTEAFF
v_call: TRBV2
clone_size: many
j_call: TRBJ1-1
d_call: TRBD1

cdr3_nt: TGTGCCAGCAGGGCCTTCATTGAGCAAGAGACCCAGTACTTC
cdr3_aa: CASRAFIEQETQYF
v_call: TRBV7-9
clone_size: many
j_call: TRBJ2-5
d_call: .

cdr3_nt: TGTGCCAGCAGCTTGGGGGCCGGGCAGCCCCAGCATTTT
cdr3_aa: CASSLGAGQPQHF
v_call: TRBV11-2
clone_size: .
j_call: TRBJ1-5
d_call: .

cdr3_nt: TGTGCCAGCAGCTTGTTCGTTGGACAAGAGACCCAGTACTTC
cdr3_aa: CASSLFVGQETQYF
v_call: TRBV11-1
clone_size: medium-sized
j_call: TRBJ2-5
d_call: .

cdr3_nt: TGCAGTGCTAGTGCGGGGGGGTTCGACGAGCAGTACTTC
cdr3_aa: CSASAGGFDEQYF
v_call: TRBV20-1
clone_size: many
j_call: TRBJ2-7
d_call: TRBD2

cdr3_nt: TGCAGTGCTAGAGATATACAGGGCCATGGCTACACCTTC
cdr3_aa: CSARDIQGHGYTF
v_call: TRBV20-1
clone_size: many
j_call: TRBJ1-2
d_call: .

cdr3_nt: TGTGCCTGGAGTCCTCAGGGCGATGAGCAGTTCTTC
cdr3_aa: CAWSPQGDEQFF
v_call: TRBV30
clone_size: .
j_call: TRBJ2-1
d_call: .

cdr3_nt: TGTGCCAGCAGCCTCCTTTTGGATTCACCCCTCCACTTT
cdr3_aa: CASSLLLDSPLHF
v_call: TRBV6-2/TRBV6-3
clone_size: .
j_call: TRBJ1-6
d_call: .

cdr3_nt: TGTGCCAGCAGCTTAACGGCGGTAAGCCAGGAGACCCAGTACTTC
cdr3_aa: CASSLTAVSQETQYF
v_call: TRBV7-6
clone_size: many
j_call: TRBJ2-5
d_call: .

cdr3_nt: TGTGCCAGTACGTCAGGGATTCAGCCCCAGCATTTT
cdr3_aa: CASTSGIQPQHF
v_call: TRBV19
clone_size: .
j_call: TRBJ1-5
d_call: .

cdr3_nt: TGTGCCAGCAGCCCAACACTGAACACCGGGGAGCTGTTTTTT
cdr3_aa: CASSPTLNTGELFF
v_call: TRBV9
clone_size: .
j_call: TRBJ2-2
d_call: .

cdr3_nt: TGCGCCAGCAGCCAACTAGCGGGGGTTAATGAGCAGTTCTTC
cdr3_aa: CASSQLAGVNEQFF
v_call: TRBV4-1
clone_size: .
j_call: TRBJ2-1
d_call: TRBD2

cdr3_nt: TGTGCCTGGAGTGGTAGCGGGGAGCAGTACTTC
cdr3_aa: CAWSGSGEQYF
v_call: TRBV30
clone_size: many
j_call: TRBJ2-7
d_call: TRBD2

cdr3_nt: TGCAGCGTTGAGTCTAGATGGGGGCAGTTCTTC
cdr3_aa: CSVESRWGQFF
v_call: TRBV29-1
clone_size: few
j_call: TRBJ2-1
d_call: .

cdr3_nt: TGTGCCAGCAGCTCGCAGCGGGGGGGCACCGGGGAGCTGTTTTTT
cdr3_aa: CASSSQRGGTGELFF
v_call: TRBV7-2
clone_size: few
j_call: TRBJ2-2
d_call: TRBD2

cdr3_nt: TGCGCCAGCAGTCGTGGGGCAGTAACCTCTGGAAACACCATATATTTT
cdr3_aa: CASSRGAVTSGNTIYF
v_call: TRBV10-2
clone_size: .
j_call: TRBJ1-3
d_call: .

cdr3_nt: TGCAGCGTTCTGCTAGCGGGGGGCACAGATACGCAGTATTTT
cdr3_aa: CSVLLAGGTDTQYF
v_call: TRBV29-1
clone_size: many
j_call: TRBJ2-3
d_call: TRBD2

cdr3_nt: TGTGCCAGTAGGTGGGACAGAGCCACTGAAGCTTTCTTT
cdr3_aa: CASRWDRATEAFF
v_call: TRBV19
clone_size: many
j_call: TRBJ1-1
d_call: TRBD1

cdr3_nt: TGTGCCTGGAAAACGGCAAACACCATATATTTT
cdr3_aa: CAWKTANTIYF
v_call: TRBV30
clone_size: .
j_call: TRBJ1-3
d_call: .

cdr3_nt: TGCAGTGCTAGAGAAGCTGGGGACACTGAAGCTTTCTTT
cdr3_aa: CSAREAGDTEAFF
v_call: TRBV20-1
clone_size: many
j_call: TRBJ1-1
d_call: .

cdr3_nt: TGCAGCGTTGATTTCCGACAGGGAGGATCTAGCTCCTACAATGAGCAGTTCTTC
cdr3_aa: CSVDFRQGGSSSYNEQFF
v_call: TRBV29-1
clone_size: .
j_call: TRBJ2-1
d_call: .